The present T cell receptor (beta chain) was sequenced within a study of blood T cell repertoires in COVID-19 (TCRdb year 2020). For the wider study: The collaborator samples originated in the United States, Italy and Spain and spanned the acute and convalescent phases of COVID-19. The prospective study material was composed of cDNA or gDNA derived from T cells, B-cell-depleted T cells, or PBMCs. Subjects who had been exposed to COVID-19, were actively infected with it, or had recovered from it provided the deeply sampled blood TCRbeta repertoires that made up the dataset. A freely available public database, intended as a resource for researchers studying the immune response to SARS-CoV-2, is where the repertoires were released. Samples came from the ongoing ImmuneRACE study (first 160 participants) plus 1,254 subjects from 6 global collaborators. Sample metadata almost always included a de-identified subject ID, COVID-19 status, age in years and sex. Where available, HLA class I and class II types were obtained from metadata supplied by the sample provider rather than from assay-based typing.

Points the paper makes about the study in general: The amount of clinical and demographic metadata varied by source and participant and was provided uncurated.

Whole blood was collected in K2EDTA tubes by collaborating institutions according to the institutions' own protocols. For TCRbeta analysis, collaborator samples were shipped as frozen whole blood, as isolated PBMCs, or as DNA extracted from either sample type. The germline V gene (reference sequence) yields SEHNR for CDR1 and FQNEAQ for CDR2. The CDR3 starts with the cysteine, ends with the phenylalanine, and has 13 residues. The read is trimmed to its CDR3 DNA, 39 bases read in frame from base 1. Cut back by 1 base and 1 base, the V and J ends lie 4 bases apart. TCRbeta CDR3 regions were amplified from genomic DNA by means of the immunoSEQ Assay, a bias-controlled multiplex PCR. In the original analysis: Nucleated cell counts per sample were estimated from amplification of reference gene primers within the assay. To quantify the absolute abundance of each unique TCRbeta CDR3 rearrangement, sequence reads were collapsed and filtered. For each sample, productive Simpson clonality was calculated as the square root of Simpson's diversity index across productive rearrangements. This immuneACCESS table, as held by TCRdb, lists in-frame sequences with V and J called but not all clones. Of the missing ones, under half trace to an unresolved V gene in checked studies; the others have no known cause. V, J and clone size are those of that table, while D and trimming were read from the DNA. The sample data list 35,000 to 50,000 clones, and about 85% of these were observed just once. The ten largest clones represent 12% of the sample.

Regarding this clone: There is no known antigen for this receptor. The sample holds no much larger clone one base away, and base qualities are not on file.

The chain employs TRBV7-9 and TRBJ1-1; no D gene can be assigned with confidence. The sequence was collected from a human donor in a cohort sampled during active COVID-19. The sequencing sample was made of peripheral blood. CDR3 reads: CASSLGQNTEAFF. The nucleotide sequence reads TGTGCCAGCAGCTTAGGACAGAACACTGAAGCTTTCTTT.